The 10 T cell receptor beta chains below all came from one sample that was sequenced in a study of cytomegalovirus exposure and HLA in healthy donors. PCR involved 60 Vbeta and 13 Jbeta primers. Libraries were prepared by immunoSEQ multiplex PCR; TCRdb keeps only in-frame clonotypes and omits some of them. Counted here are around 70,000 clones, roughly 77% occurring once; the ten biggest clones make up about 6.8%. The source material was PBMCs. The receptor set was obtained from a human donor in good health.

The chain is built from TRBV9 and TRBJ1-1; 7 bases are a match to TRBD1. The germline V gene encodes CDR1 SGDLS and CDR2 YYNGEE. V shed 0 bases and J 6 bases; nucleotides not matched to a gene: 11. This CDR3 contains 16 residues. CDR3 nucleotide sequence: TGTGCCAGCAGCGTAGCTACAGGGGTTTTCGCCGCTGAAGCTTTCTTT. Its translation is CASSVATGVFAAEAFF.

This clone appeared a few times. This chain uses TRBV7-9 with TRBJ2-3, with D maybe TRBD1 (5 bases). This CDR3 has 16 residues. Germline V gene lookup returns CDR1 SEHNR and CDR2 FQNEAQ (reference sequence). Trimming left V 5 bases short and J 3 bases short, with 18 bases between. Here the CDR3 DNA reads TGTGCCAGCAGCCCCCGACCATCCTCAGGGACAGATACGCAGTATTTT. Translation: CASSPRPSSGTDTQYF. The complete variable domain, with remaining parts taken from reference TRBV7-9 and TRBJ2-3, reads DTGVSQNPRHKITKRGQNVTFRCDPISEHNRLYWYRQTLGQGPEFLTYFQNEAQLEKSRLLSDRFSAERPKGSFSTLEIQRTEQGDSAMYLCASSPRPSSGTDTQYFGPGTRLTVL.

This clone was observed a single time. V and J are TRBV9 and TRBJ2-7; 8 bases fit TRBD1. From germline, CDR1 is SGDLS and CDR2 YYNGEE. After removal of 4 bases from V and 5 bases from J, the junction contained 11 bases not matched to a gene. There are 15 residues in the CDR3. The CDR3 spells CASSLRQGTPDEQYF. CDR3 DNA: TGTGCCAGCAGCCTACGACAGGGGACCCCCGACGAGCAGTACTTC. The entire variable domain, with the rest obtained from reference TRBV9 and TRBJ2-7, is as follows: DSGVTQTPKHLITATGQRVTLRCSPRSGDLSVYWYQQSLDQGLQFLIQYYNGEERAKGNILERFSAQQFPDLHSELNLSSLELGDSALYFCASSLRQGTPDEQYFGPGTRLTVT.

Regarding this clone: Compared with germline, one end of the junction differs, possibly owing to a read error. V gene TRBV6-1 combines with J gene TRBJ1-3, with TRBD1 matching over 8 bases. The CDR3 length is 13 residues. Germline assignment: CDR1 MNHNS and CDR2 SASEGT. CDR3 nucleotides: TGTGCCAGCAGTGCACAGGGGGGAAGCACCATATATTTT. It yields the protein CASSAQGGSTIYF.

As DNA, the CDR3 is TGTGCCAGCAGGTCGACCGGAGCTAACTATGGCTACACCTTC. Translated: CASRSTGANYGYTF. J is TRBJ1-2 and V is TRBV6-5; no clear D. The CDR3 totals 14 residues. V was cut by 6 bases and J by 0 bases, with 11 bases left in between. Germline assignment: CDR1 MNHEY and CDR2 SVGAGI.

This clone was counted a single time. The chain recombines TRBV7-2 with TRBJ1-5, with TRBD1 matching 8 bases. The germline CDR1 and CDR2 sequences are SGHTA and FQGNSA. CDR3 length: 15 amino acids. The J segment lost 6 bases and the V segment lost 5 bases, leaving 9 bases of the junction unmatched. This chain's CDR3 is CASSPITGGGQPQHF. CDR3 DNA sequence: TGTGCCAGCAGCCCGATCACAGGGGGTGGTCAGCCCCAGCATTTT.

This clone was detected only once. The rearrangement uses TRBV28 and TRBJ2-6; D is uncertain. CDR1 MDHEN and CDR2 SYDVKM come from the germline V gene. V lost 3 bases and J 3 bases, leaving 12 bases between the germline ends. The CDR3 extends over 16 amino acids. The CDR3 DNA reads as TGTGCCAGCAGTTTGCAGATCCCCAGTGGGGCCAACGTCCTGACTTTC. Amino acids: CASSLQIPSGANVLTF.

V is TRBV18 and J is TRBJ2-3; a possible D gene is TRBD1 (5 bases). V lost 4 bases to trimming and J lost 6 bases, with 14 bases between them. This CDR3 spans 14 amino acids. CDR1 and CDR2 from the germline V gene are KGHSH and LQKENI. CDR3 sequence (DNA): TGTGCCAGCTCACACGACAGCGCCAGGGATACGCAGTATTTT. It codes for CASSHDSARDTQYF. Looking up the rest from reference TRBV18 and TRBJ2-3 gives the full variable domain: NAGVMQNPRHLVRRRGQEARLRCSPMKGHSHVYWYRQLPEEGLKFMVYLQKENIIDESGMPKERFSAEFPKEGPSILRIQQVVRGDSAAYFCASSHDSARDTQYFGPGTRLTVL.

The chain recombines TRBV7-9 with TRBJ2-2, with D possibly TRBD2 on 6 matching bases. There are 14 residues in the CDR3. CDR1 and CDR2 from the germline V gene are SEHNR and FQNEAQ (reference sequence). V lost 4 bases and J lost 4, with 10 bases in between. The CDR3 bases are TGTGCCAGCAGCTGGGGGGACTCCACCGGGGAGCTGTTTTTT. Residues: CASSWGDSTGELFF.

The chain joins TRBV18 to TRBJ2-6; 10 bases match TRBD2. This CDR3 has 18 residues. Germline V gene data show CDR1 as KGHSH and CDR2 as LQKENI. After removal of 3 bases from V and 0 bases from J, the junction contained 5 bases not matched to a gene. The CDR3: CASSPLTSGDSGANVLTF. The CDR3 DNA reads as TGTGCCAGCTCACCTCTAACTAGCGGGGACTCTGGGGCCAACGTCCTGACTTTC.